This T cell receptor (beta chain) appears in the sequencing data of a study of liver allograft versus peripheral blood T cells. Study-wide background: What was compared were the T cell receptor repertoires in transplanted livers and those in the peripheral blood of recipients.

The CDR3 loop spans 12 amino acids. Trimming shortened V by 6 bases and J by 1 base, and 4 bases separated the two germline ends. Germline V lookup: CDR1 SQVTM, CDR2 ANQGSEA. TCRdb re-analysed the reads in MiXCR, keeping a single row per CDR3 protein. Here the sample spans about 14,000 distinct CDR3 sequences, roughly 20% being singletons. Regarding the study as a whole: Reported data describe T cell receptor repertoires within liver allografts as differing from those in peripheral blood.

This clonotype is judged medium-sized (0.01 to 0.1%). Its antigen is as yet unknown. This TCR was sampled from a human patient who had a liver transplant. Some T cells may be transferred from the graft donor. This chain links TRBV29-1 with TRBJ2-6, with D uncertain. The CDR3 region has the DNA TGCAGCGTACAATCTGGGGCCAACGTCCTGACTTTC. Its translation is CSVQSGANVLTF.